Below are 32 T cell receptor beta chains sequenced from a single sample in a study of shared clonotypes between healthy human individuals. TCRdb's copy holds only in-frame clones and misses some; the assay was immunoSEQ multiplex PCR. The table includes 400,000 to 600,000 clones, roughly 77% detected once. Sequencing used PBMCs. All receptors come from a woman aged 40 to 55 in good health. Some clones in this sample may be carry-over from other donors' samples.

The J gene is TRBJ2-1, the V gene TRBV10-3; 8 bases agree with TRBD2. Germline lookup yields CDR1 ENHRY and CDR2 SYGVKD. The CDR3 spans 14 residues. V was clipped by 5 bases and J by 3 bases; unmatched bases: 3. The CDR3 spells CAISLTSDYNEQFF. The CDR3, as DNA: TGTGCCATCAGTTTGACTAGCGACTACAATGAGCAGTTCTTC.

This chain uses TRBV29-1 with TRBJ1-2, with 9 bases matching TRBD1. V trimming: 4 bases; J trimming: 6 bases; junction bases outside the gene matches: 6. The CDR3 sequence is 13 residues long. Germline V gives CDR1 SQVTM, CDR2 ANQGSEA. This CDR3 reads CSVGDRDRDGYTF. As DNA, the CDR3 is TGCAGCGTTGGGGACAGGGATCGGGATGGCTACACCTTC.

The sample holds a few counts of this clone. This rearrangement joins TRBV29-1 to TRBJ1-4, with 7 bases that match TRBD1. CDR3 size: 13 residues. Trimming removed 7 bases from V and 5 bases from J; junction bases left unmatched: 7. CDR1 is SQVTM, CDR2 ANQGSEA, per germline. DNA for the CDR3: TGCAGCGCCGCCCCGACAGGGAATGAAAAACTGTTTTTT. Residues: CSAAPTGNEKLFF.

The CDR3 DNA sequence: TGTGCCAGCAGTTTAGACAGGGGCGAGACCCAGTACTTC. Its protein is CASSLDRGETQYF. The rearrangement links TRBV28 to TRBJ2-5, with 8 bases fitting TRBD1. CDR1 is MDHEN, CDR2 SYDVKM, per germline. The CDR3 spans 13 residues. The J segment lost 5 bases and the V segment lost 2 bases, leaving 1 base of the junction unmatched.

This clone has just one count. The V gene is TRBV30, the J gene TRBJ1-1; 7 positions agree with TRBD1. CDR3 length: 11 amino acids. Germline trimming cut 5 bases from V and 6 bases from J; bases unmatched to any gene: 3. In germline, CDR1 is GTSNPN, CDR2 SVGIG (reference sequence). The CDR3 region is CAWLTGSEAFF. The CDR3 DNA follows: TGTGCCTGGCTGACAGGGTCTGAAGCTTTCTTT.

The J gene is TRBJ2-7, the V gene TRBV18; TRBD2 matches 10 bases. Germline CDR1 KGHSH, CDR2 LQKENI. The V and J ends lost 0 bases and 2 bases, in that order; junction bases with no gene match: 1. CDR3 size: 15 residues. CDR3: CASSPPSGRTYEQYF. For the CDR3, the DNA is TGTGCCAGCTCACCACCTAGCGGGAGGACCTACGAGCAGTACTTC.

In regard to this clone: This may arise from a read error, as a much more abundant clone is one base away. The chain has TRBV7-2 and TRBJ2-6; 13 bases fit TRBD2. The CDR3 consists of 19 residues. Germline lookup yields CDR1 SGHTA and CDR2 FQGNSA. CDR3 bases: TGTGCCGGCAGCCCGGGGACTAGCGGGAAACTCTCTGGGGCCAACGTCCTGACTTTC. As protein: CAGSPGTSGKLSGANVLTF.

This clone has at least ten counts. This rearrangement joins TRBV6-5 to TRBJ1-5; D not resolved. The CDR3 extends over 11 amino acids. Germline V gives CDR1 MNHEY, CDR2 SVGAGI. V was shortened by 4 bases and J by 7 bases, with 5 bases between the two germline ends. The CDR3 DNA sequence: TGTGCCAGCAGTTCGGAGCAGCCCCAGCATTTT. This encodes CASSSEQPQHF.

The chain combines TRBV2 with TRBJ2-7; the D is unclear. Germline V gene lookup returns CDR1 SNHLY and CDR2 FYNNEI. The CDR3 length is 13 residues. Trimming shortened V by 2 bases and J by 3 bases, and 8 bases separated the two germline ends. CDR3 DNA sequence: TGTGCCAGCAGTGAACGAATTGTCTACGAGCAGTACTTC. Residues: CASSERIVYEQYF.

The V and J genes are TRBV5-1 and TRBJ2-3; unclear D gene. Germline values: CDR1 SGHRS, CDR2 YFSETQ. The CDR3 length is 14 residues. V dropped 2 bases and J dropped 3 bases, with 10 bases sitting between them. The CDR3 spells CASSFSVGTDTQYF. CDR3 sequence (DNA): TGCGCCAGCAGCTTCAGCGTTGGGACAGATACGCAGTATTTT.

This rearrangement joins TRBV19 to TRBJ1-5; a possible D gene is TRBD1 (6 bases). V lost 3 bases and J 2 bases, leaving 11 bases between the germline ends. The CDR3 contains 15 residues. Looked up from germline, CDR1 is LNHDA and CDR2 is SQIVND (reference sequence). The CDR3 region is CASSILRQGNQPQHF. The CDR3 nucleotides are TGTGCCAGTAGTATCCTGCGACAGGGCAATCAGCCCCAGCATTTT.

The chain combines TRBV28 with TRBJ2-7; 11 positions match TRBD2. This CDR3 comprises 15 residues. Germline lookup yields CDR1 MDHEN and CDR2 SYDVKM. V shed 5 bases and J 2 bases; nucleotides not matched to a gene: 5. The CDR3: CASSPSGRPTYEQYF. The CDR3, as DNA: TGTGCCAGCAGTCCTAGCGGGAGGCCGACCTACGAGCAGTACTTC.

The chain recombines TRBV28 with TRBJ1-5, with 7 bases matching TRBD1. V dropped 3 bases and J dropped 2; count of bases not matched to a gene: 1. The CDR3 length is 14 residues. Germline V gene lookup returns CDR1 MDHEN and CDR2 SYDVKM. CDR3 in amino acids: CASSFQGGNQPQHF. CDR3 bases: TGTGCCAGCAGTTTTCAGGGGGGCAATCAGCCCCAGCATTTT.

The chain is built from TRBV29-1 and TRBJ2-5; TRBD1 agrees at 8 bases. TRBJ2-7 matches the DNA end more closely, so the J call is doubtful. Per germline, CDR1 SQVTM and CDR2 ANQGSEA. There are 16 residues in the CDR3. CDR3: CSVTGGTGGPSYEQYF. For the CDR3, the DNA is TGCAGCGTTACCGGGGGAACAGGGGGGCCTTCCTACGAGCAGTACTTC.

J is TRBJ2-7 and V is TRBV7-9, with D possibly being TRBD2 (5 bases). Germline CDR1 and CDR2: SEHNR and FQNEAQ (reference sequence). CDR3 length: 14 residues. The ends were cut back, 3 bases at V and 5 bases at J, with 14 bases in the middle. CDR3 in DNA: TGTGCCAGCAGCTTGGAGGCGCCTCGGAACGAGCAGTACTTC. It encodes CASSLEAPRNEQYF.

The chain recombines TRBV5-1 with TRBJ2-1; 9 bases fit TRBD2. CDR1 SGHRS and CDR2 YFSETQ come from the germline V gene. The CDR3 sequence is 14 residues long. V lost 4 bases and J lost 7; bases outside the gene matches: 6. The CDR3, as DNA: TGCGCCAGCAGCACCGGACTAGCGAGAAATGAGCAGTTCTTC. This gives the protein CASSTGLARNEQFF.

The CDR3 region has the DNA TGTGCCACCGGTACGGACTACGAGCAGTACTTC. Protein sequence: CATGTDYEQYF. This chain connects TRBV15 to TRBJ2-7; no definite D call. Germline values: CDR1 LNHNV, CDR2 YYDKDF (reference sequence). This CDR3 is built from 11 residues. V dropped 8 bases and J dropped 3 bases, with 8 bases sitting between them.

The table lists this clone with a count of one. The rearrangement joins TRBV2 to TRBJ2-3, with TRBD2 matching 7 bases. From germline, CDR1 is SNHLY and CDR2 FYNNEI. Trimming cost V 8 bases and J 1 base; bases outside gene matches: 6. The CDR3 length is 14 residues. The CDR3 protein is CASERGTGTDTQYF. The CDR3 DNA follows: TGTGCCAGCGAGCGGGGCACCGGCACAGATACGCAGTATTTT.

The chain has TRBV6-6 and TRBJ1-1; 7 bases are shared with TRBD1. The CDR3 extends over 14 amino acids. Germline V gene lookup returns CDR1 MNHNY and CDR2 SVGAGI (reference sequence). Trimming took 6 bases from V and 1 from J; bases not matched to a gene: 5. The CDR3 region has the DNA TGTGCCAGCAGGAGGACAGGCCGGAACACTGAAGCTTTCTTT. Amino acid sequence: CASRRTGRNTEAFF.

The chain links TRBV5-5 to TRBJ2-7, with a weak D call TRBD2 (6 bases). V dropped 4 bases and J dropped 0 bases, with 14 bases sitting between them. The CDR3 totals 15 residues. CDR1 and CDR2 (germline): SGHKS, YYEKEE (reference sequence). DNA for the CDR3: TGTGCCAGCAGCGCCGGGGACGGGAGCTCCTACGAGCAGTACTTC. It codes for CASSAGDGSSYEQYF.

The V call is TRBV27, the J call TRBJ2-1, with unresolved D. This CDR3 has 12 residues. CDR1 and CDR2 (germline): MNHEY, SMNVEV (reference sequence). The ends were cut back, 6 bases at V and 6 bases at J, with 9 bases in the middle. CDR3 bases: TGTGCCAGCAGGACTTGGGCCAATGAGCAGTTCTTC. Its translation: CASRTWANEQFF.

This clone occurred many times. The genes are TRBV14 and TRBJ2-2, with no clear D. This CDR3 comprises 13 residues. Per germline, CDR1 SGHDN and CDR2 FVKESK. Between the trimmed V and J ends, which lost 1 base and 3 bases, there was a span of 3 bases. The DNA of the CDR3 is TGTGCCAGCAGCCAAGTGGACACCGGGGAGCTGTTTTTT. Amino acid sequence: CASSQVDTGELFF.

The CDR3 coding sequence is TGTGCCAGCAGTTCCAGGGTTTCTGGGGCCAACGTCCTGACTTTC. This sequence encodes CASSSRVSGANVLTF. The rearrangement links TRBV28 to TRBJ2-6, with D perhaps matching TRBD1 (5 bases). This CDR3 is built from 15 residues. Between the trimmed V and J ends, which lost 4 bases and 1 base, there was a span of 8 bases. Germline CDR1 reads MDHEN; CDR2 reads SYDVKM.

Here the CDR3 reads CASSPGHSVGAGELFF. DNA for the CDR3: TGTGCCAGCAGCCCGGGACACTCCGTGGGGGCCGGGGAGCTGTTTTTT. The J gene is TRBJ2-2, the V gene TRBV9, with D possibly TRBD1 on 6 matching bases. CDR1 SGDLS and CDR2 YYNGEE come from the germline V gene. Trimming took off 4 bases at V and 6 bases at J, with 19 bases between the two ends. The CDR3 has 16 amino acids.

This chain's CDR3 is CASPGSGKSRVETQYF. The CDR3 bases are TGTGCCAGCCCGGGAAGCGGGAAGTCGCGGGTGGAGACCCAGTACTTC. The gene calls are TRBV21-1 and TRBJ2-5; TRBD2, the table's D call, lacks a check against the DNA. TRBV21-1 represents a pseudogene. The CDR3 is 16 residues long.

The rearrangement uses TRBV19 and TRBJ2-3; 7 bases line up with TRBD2. Trimming took 4 bases from V and 6 from J; bases not matched to a gene: 7. The CDR3 totals 14 residues. Germline V lookup: CDR1 LNHDA, CDR2 SQIVND (reference sequence). In nucleotides, the CDR3 is TGTGCCAGTAGTACACTAGCGACTTCGGATACGCAGTATTTT. As protein: CASSTLATSDTQYF. The full variable domain, with the rest looked up from reference TRBV19 and TRBJ2-3, is DGGITQSPKYLFRKEGQNVTLSCEQNLNHDAMYWYRQDPGQGLRLIYYSQIVNDFQKGDIAEGYSVSREKKESFPLTVTSAQKNPTAFYLCASSTLATSDTQYFGPGTRLTVL.

The chain is built from TRBV5-1 and TRBJ1-1; 8 bases fit TRBD1. After removal of 4 bases from V and 4 bases from J, the junction contained 9 bases not matched to a gene. Per germline, CDR1 SGHRS and CDR2 YFSETQ. The CDR3 has 15 residues. CDR3 residues: CASSAGGAMSTEAFF. In DNA, the CDR3 is TGCGCCAGCAGCGCAGGGGGCGCGATGAGCACTGAAGCTTTCTTT.

The V gene is TRBV9, the J gene TRBJ2-5; 8 positions match TRBD1. Trimming cost V 3 bases and J 5 bases; bases outside gene matches: 9. Germline assignment: CDR1 SGDLS and CDR2 YYNGEE. The CDR3 runs to 15 residues. This CDR3 reads CASSAGGQGAETQYF. The DNA of the CDR3 is TGTGCCAGCAGCGCAGGAGGACAGGGTGCGGAGACCCAGTACTTC.

The CDR3 sequence: CASSIWGDEQFF. The DNA for the CDR3 is TGTGCCAGTAGTATATGGGGGGATGAGCAGTTCTTC. J is TRBJ2-1 and V is TRBV19; D may be TRBD2 (6 bases). The CDR3 is 12 amino acids. Trimming cost V 2 bases and J 8 bases, with 7 bases left between them. The germline gives CDR1 LNHDA, CDR2 SQIVND (reference sequence).

The sample holds one count of this clone. The rearrangement joins TRBV11-2 to TRBJ1-1; no clear D gene. This CDR3 region has 14 residues. Germline loops: CDR1 SGHAT, CDR2 FQNNGV. CDR3 sequence reads: CATQDPEGGTEAFF. Here the CDR3 DNA reads TGTGCTACCCAGGATCCCGAGGGCGGCACTGAAGCTTTCTTT.

This rearrangement joins TRBV5-5 to TRBJ2-2; D is ambiguous. V lost 4 bases, J lost 0 bases, and 10 bases lay in between. The length of the CDR3 is 15 residues. Germline-derived CDR1 and CDR2 are SGHKS and YYEKEE (reference sequence). CDR3 region: CASSPPDPNTGELFF. CDR3 nucleotides: TGTGCCAGCAGCCCCCCGGACCCGAACACCGGGGAGCTGTTTTTT.

In the case of this clone: Its ends do not fully match the called genes, so a read error is possible. Other DNA sequences from this sample encode an identical CDR3 as well. The rearrangement links TRBV29-1 to TRBJ2-2; no definite D call. The CDR3 has 12 amino acids. Germline values: CDR1 SQVTM, CDR2 ANQGSEA. The CDR3 coding sequence is TGCAGCGGTGAAGTCGGCACCGGGGAGCTGTTTTTT. As protein: CSGEVGTGELFF.